The clone carrying this T cell receptor (beta chain) was detected only a few times. What it binds is unknown. Sequencing used immunoSEQ multiplex PCR; TCRdb keeps in-frame clones, though not all of them. The table has about 60,000 clones, roughly four fifths seen once. This sample was included in a study of OX40 agonist ivuxolimab in advanced cancers. General study findings and limits: Expanded peripheral T cells had an undetermined antigen specificity.

This TCR was recovered from an adult with an advanced solid tumor such as melanoma, head and neck, liver or kidney cancer. The sequencing here drew on CD4+ or CD8+ T cells sorted from blood, taken in a trial of the OX40 agonist ivuxolimab.

The CDR3 region is CASSQDRGSTDTQYF. The CDR3 region has the DNA TGTGCCAGCAGCCAAGACAGGGGGAGCACAGATACGCAGTATTTT. The chain combines TRBV5-4 with TRBJ2-3; TRBD1 aligns across 9 bases. Germline CDR1 is SGHNT and CDR2 is YYREEE (reference sequence). The CDR3 length is 15 residues. V lost 4 bases to trimming and J lost 0 bases; unmatched junction nucleotides: 3.